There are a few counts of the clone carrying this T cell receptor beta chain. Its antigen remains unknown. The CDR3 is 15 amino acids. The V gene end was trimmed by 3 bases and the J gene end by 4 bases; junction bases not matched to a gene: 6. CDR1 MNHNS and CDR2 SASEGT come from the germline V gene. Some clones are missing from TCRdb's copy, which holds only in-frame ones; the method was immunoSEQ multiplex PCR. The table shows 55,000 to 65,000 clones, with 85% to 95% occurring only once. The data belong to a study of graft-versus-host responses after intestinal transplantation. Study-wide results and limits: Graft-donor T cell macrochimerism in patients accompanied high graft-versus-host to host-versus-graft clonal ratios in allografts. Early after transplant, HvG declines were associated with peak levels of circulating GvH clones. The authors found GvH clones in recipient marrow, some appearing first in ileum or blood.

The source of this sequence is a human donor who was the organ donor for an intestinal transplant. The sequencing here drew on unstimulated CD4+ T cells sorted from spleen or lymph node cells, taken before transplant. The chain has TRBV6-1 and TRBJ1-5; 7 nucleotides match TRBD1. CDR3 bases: TGTGCCAGCAGTGAGGACCCAGGGGGAAATCAGCCCCAGCATTTT. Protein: CASSEDPGGNQPQHF.